A selection of T cell receptor beta chains follows, all from one sample in a study of beta chain features in type 1 diabetes. Sequencing used immunoSEQ multiplex PCR; TCRdb keeps in-frame clones, though not all of them. Of approximately 170,000 clones in the sample, 7.5% to 10% were seen once. Sequenced: central memory CD4+ T cells from blood. The receptors were sampled from a woman between 18 and 30 years old in good health. CDR3s include the opening cysteine and the closing phenylalanine or tryptophan. D genes are given only for firm matches. The listing skips clone size in some rows; elsewhere it reads once, few, many or a size class.

clone size: .
V gene: TRBV9
D gene: .
J gene: TRBJ2-1
CDR3 protein: CASSVGTGHTDNEQFF

clone size: .
V gene: TRBV12-5
D gene: TRBD2
J gene: TRBJ2-1
CDR3 protein: CASGPSLAAYNEQFF

clone size: .
V gene: TRBV29-1
D gene: TRBD1
J gene: TRBJ2-1
CDR3 protein: CSVLQGIEQFF

clone size: few
V gene: TRBV11-2
D gene: .
J gene: TRBJ1-1
CDR3 protein: CASSLVAGLNTEAFF

clone size: few
V gene: TRBV4-1
D gene: .
J gene: TRBJ2-7
CDR3 protein: CASSQDWAGDEQYF

clone size: few
V gene: TRBV5-4
D gene: .
J gene: TRBJ2-5
CDR3 protein: CASSLRLSGEETQYF

clone size: .
V gene: TRBV18
D gene: TRBD1
J gene: TRBJ2-3
CDR3 protein: CASSPPSNRGDTQYF

clone size: many
V gene: TRBV11-3
D gene: .
J gene: TRBJ1-1
CDR3 protein: CASSFPGVTEAFF

clone size: .
V gene: TRBV5-1
D gene: .
J gene: TRBJ2-1
CDR3 protein: CASSLAAGRSYNEQFF

clone size: .
V gene: TRBV4-2
D gene: TRBD1
J gene: TRBJ2-7
CDR3 protein: CASSTPRDRVSYEQYF

clone size: few
V gene: TRBV11-3
D gene: .
J gene: TRBJ2-2
CDR3 protein: CASRRGRGAGELFF

clone size: .
V gene: TRBV11-1
D gene: TRBD2
J gene: TRBJ2-7
CDR3 protein: CASSRGASGREQYF

clone size: few
V gene: TRBV13
D gene: .
J gene: TRBJ2-6
CDR3 protein: CASSQTALRGANVLTF

clone size: .
V gene: TRBV2
D gene: .
J gene: TRBJ1-5
CDR3 protein: CASSDLGDNQPQHF

clone size: few
V gene: TRBV5-1
D gene: .
J gene: TRBJ1-2
CDR3 protein: CASSEYRDGYTF

clone size: .
V gene: TRBV7-2
D gene: TRBD2
J gene: TRBJ2-1
CDR3 protein: CASSAGGAGNEQFF

clone size: .
V gene: TRBV4-2
D gene: TRBD2
J gene: TRBJ2-7
CDR3 protein: CASSQEAGGRYEQYF

clone size: few
V gene: TRBV9
D gene: TRBD1
J gene: TRBJ1-2
CDR3 protein: CASSLGQPNYGYTF

clone size: few
V gene: TRBV4-2
D gene: TRBD2
J gene: TRBJ2-7
CDR3 protein: CASSQDSSGRMIEQYF

clone size: .
V gene: TRBV11-3
D gene: TRBD2
J gene: TRBJ2-3
CDR3 protein: CASSLLRGGTDTQYF

clone size: few
V gene: TRBV5-1
D gene: TRBD1
J gene: TRBJ1-1
CDR3 protein: CASSFPGTGNTEAFF

clone size: .
V gene: TRBV13
D gene: TRBD1
J gene: TRBJ1-1
CDR3 protein: CASSNRDRGEGTEAFF

clone size: .
V gene: TRBV11-3
D gene: .
J gene: TRBJ2-1
CDR3 protein: CASTTGYNEQFF

clone size: .
V gene: TRBV7-8
D gene: .
J gene: TRBJ2-5
CDR3 protein: CASSAKGGKTQYF

clone size: .
V gene: TRBV2
D gene: TRBD1
J gene: TRBJ1-1
CDR3 protein: CASSEGGQGLTAFF

clone size: few
V gene: TRBV7-2
D gene: TRBD1
J gene: TRBJ2-7
CDR3 protein: CASSHRQGLGEQYF

clone size: few
V gene: TRBV6-5
D gene: .
J gene: TRBJ2-1
CDR3 protein: CASIPSMGSNEQFF

clone size: .
V gene: TRBV6-5
D gene: .
J gene: TRBJ2-7
CDR3 protein: CASKASLGSGSEQYF

clone size: many
V gene: TRBV18
D gene: TRBD1
J gene: TRBJ2-1
CDR3 protein: CASSPTGQGALGQFF

clone size: many
V gene: TRBV29-1
D gene: TRBD1
J gene: TRBJ2-7
CDR3 protein: CSVGGQGAVHEQYF

clone size: .
V gene: TRBV6-6
D gene: TRBD2
J gene: TRBJ2-5
CDR3 protein: CASGRGAGETQYF

clone size: once
V gene: TRBV28
D gene: .
J gene: TRBJ1-5
CDR3 protein: CASSPYNQPQHF

clone size: few
V gene: TRBV28
D gene: .
J gene: TRBJ1-2
CDR3 protein: CASKLNRQGYTF

clone size: .
V gene: TRBV18
D gene: TRBD1
J gene: TRBJ2-7
CDR3 protein: CASSPSGTGTYEQYF

clone size: .
V gene: TRBV7-2
D gene: TRBD2
J gene: TRBJ2-3
CDR3 protein: CASSAGTSGTQYF

clone size: .
V gene: TRBV7-6
D gene: .
J gene: TRBJ1-1
CDR3 protein: CASSRGGFTEAFF

clone size: few
V gene: TRBV7-2
D gene: .
J gene: TRBJ1-6
CDR3 protein: CASNHGQINSPLHF

clone size: .
V gene: TRBV5-1
D gene: .
J gene: TRBJ1-2
CDR3 protein: CASSLGENYGYTF

clone size: few
V gene: TRBV19
D gene: TRBD1
J gene: TRBJ1-2
CDR3 protein: CASSDGPGQGDGYTF

clone size: few
V gene: TRBV2
D gene: TRBD1
J gene: TRBJ2-6
CDR3 protein: CASSGTGGAPGANVLTF

clone size: .
V gene: TRBV2
D gene: TRBD1
J gene: TRBJ1-2
CDR3 protein: CASSLRQGEGYGYTF

clone size: .
V gene: TRBV7-2
D gene: .
J gene: TRBJ1-2
CDR3 protein: CASSLIEGQDGYTF

clone size: few
V gene: TRBV12-5
D gene: .
J gene: TRBJ2-1
CDR3 protein: CASGLNLGGSYNEQFF

clone size: few
V gene: TRBV2
D gene: .
J gene: TRBJ1-2
CDR3 protein: CASSGQEAWSGYTF

clone size: .
V gene: TRBV30
D gene: .
J gene: TRBJ1-4
CDR3 protein: CAWSVRGIEKLFF

clone size: few
V gene: TRBV6-1
D gene: .
J gene: TRBJ2-3
CDR3 protein: CGGRGTDTQYF

clone size: few
V gene: TRBV19
D gene: .
J gene: TRBJ2-5
CDR3 protein: CASSDAGLAETQYF

clone size: few
V gene: TRBV11-3
D gene: TRBD2
J gene: TRBJ2-3
CDR3 protein: CASSFTGGSTDTQYF

clone size: .
V gene: TRBV7-9
D gene: .
J gene: TRBJ1-5
CDR3 protein: CASSLTGSAGSNQPQHF

clone size: few
V gene: TRBV5-4
D gene: TRBD1
J gene: TRBJ2-6
CDR3 protein: CASSLRDRPTSGANVLTF

clone size: few
V gene: TRBV5-1
D gene: TRBD2
J gene: TRBJ2-7
CDR3 protein: CASSFTSATYEQYF

clone size: .
V gene: TRBV18
D gene: TRBD1
J gene: TRBJ1-5
CDR3 protein: CASSQDRAKPQHF